What follows describes a single T cell receptor (beta chain). What it binds is unknown. The source of the sample is a study of T cells in Graves' hyperthyroidism and ophthalmopathy. Study-level results: Blood samples included most of the expanded thyroid clonotypes exceeding 0.001.

Lactation, pregnancy, other autoimmune disease or uncontrolled infection led to exclusion of patients. This sample holds PBMCs from approximately 10 ml fresh peripheral blood. Looked up from germline, CDR1 is SGHRS and CDR2 is YFSETQ. V lost 3 bases, J lost 8 bases, and 15 bases lay in between. The CDR3 runs 14 residues. There were TCR beta CDR3 regions amplified from RNA transcripts. A set of HTBI primers served as the primers for a first-round RT-PCR of the TCR CDR3. TCRdb reprocessed the multiplex PCR reads via MiXCR and lists one record per CDR3 protein. The sample includes a few hundred thousand distinct CDR3 sequences, around 20% seen only once; the top ten take over 35%.

The source material was blood. The V gene is TRBV5-1, the J gene TRBJ1-5, with D possibly TRBD1 on 6 matching bases. The origin of this receptor is a man between 18 and 35 years old with Graves' ophthalmopathy. The CDR3 DNA reads as TGCGCCAGCAGCTCGGCCACAGGGTACGAGCCCCAGCATTTT. Its protein product is CASSSATGYEPQHF.